Listed here are 28 T cell receptor beta chains from one sample, sequenced in a study of human T cells and chemical hapten exposure. Time point described: patch test 3, about 24 weeks after DPC sensitization. Stated treatment: therapeutic diphenylcyclopropenone sensitization with weekly scalp DPC. MiXCR, run by TCRdb on the RACE reads, gives a single entry per CDR3 protein. The sample carries about 120,000 distinct CDR3 sequences, around 10% recorded once. This specimen was whole blood, taken in connection with sensitization to the hapten diphenylcyclopropenone (DPC). All receptors come from a woman between 45 and 65 years old with alopecia areata. Some clones in this sample may be carry-over from other donors' samples.

The sample holds a few counts of this clonotype. The rearrangement links TRBV29-1 to TRBJ2-7; TRBD2 matches 11 bases. The V and J ends lost 5 bases and 2 bases, in that order; junction bases with no gene match: 11. The germline V gene encodes CDR1 SQVTM and CDR2 ANQGSEA. The CDR3 is made up of 16 amino acids. The CDR3 region is CSVRLAGGFPPYEQYF. For the CDR3, the DNA is TGCAGCGTTAGGCTAGCGGGAGGTTTCCCCCCCTACGAGCAGTACTTC.

This clonotype was observed at least ten times. The chain has TRBV29-1 and TRBJ2-1; D is uncertain. The germline CDR1 and CDR2 sequences are SQVTM and ANQGSEA. The CDR3 sequence is 11 residues long. The V end was cut by 6 bases, the J end by 7 bases, with 10 bases between. The CDR3 nucleotides are TGCAGCGTCGAGCAAAATAATGAGCAGTTCTTC. It specifies CSVEQNNEQFF.

This clonotype was seen a handful of times. This chain uses TRBV7-2 with TRBJ2-5; tentatively, D is TRBD2 (7 bases). The V and J ends lost 1 base and 1 base respectively, with 10 bases between them. Germline V lookup: CDR1 SGHTA, CDR2 FQGNSA. This CDR3 is built from 15 residues. CDR3 amino acids: CASSLEGGIQETQYF. In nucleotides, the CDR3 is TGTGCCAGCAGCTTAGAGGGGGGGATCCAAGAGACCCAGTACTTC.

In this sample, this clonotype turned up a few times. This chain connects TRBV27 to TRBJ1-5; 8 nucleotides align to TRBD1. Germline V CDR1 and CDR2: MNHEY, SMNVEV (reference sequence). Unmatched junction bases numbered 1, after V lost 3 bases and J lost 3 bases. The CDR3 totals 14 residues. CDR3 nucleotide sequence: TGTGCCAGCAGTTTCAGGGGGCTCAATCAGCCCCAGCATTTT. Its protein is CASSFRGLNQPQHF.

The CDR3 is CASSLAWGGNTIYF. In nucleotides, the CDR3 is TGTGCCAGCAGCTTGGCATGGGGTGGAAACACCATATATTTT. This chain links TRBV7-2 with TRBJ1-3, with D uncertain. Germline values: CDR1 SGHTA, CDR2 FQGNSA. The V end lost 3 bases, the J end lost 3 bases, and 9 bases lay between the germline ends. The CDR3 loop spans 14 amino acids.

The table lists this clonotype with a few counts. This chain uses TRBV20-1 with TRBJ2-7, with D possibly TRBD1 on 5 matching bases. CDR3 length: 13 amino acids. Trimming took off 3 bases at V and 0 bases at J, with 9 bases between the two ends. CDR1 and CDR2 from the germline V gene are DFQATT and SNEGSKA (reference sequence). The CDR3 bases are TGCAGTGCTAGTGCAGGGAACTCCTACGAGCAGTACTTC. Translated, it gives CSASAGNSYEQYF.

This clonotype showed up just a few times. The J gene is TRBJ1-3, the V gene TRBV4-3; perhaps TRBD1 as D (5 bases). V dropped 0 bases and J dropped 0 bases, with 12 bases sitting between them. Germline CDR1 reads LGHNA; CDR2 reads YSLEER. The CDR3 consists of 17 residues. Here the CDR3 reads CASSQEPQGDSGNTIYF. As DNA, the CDR3 is TGCGCCAGCAGCCAAGAGCCCCAAGGGGACTCTGGAAACACCATATATTTT.

The V and J genes are TRBV6-2 or TRBV6-3 and TRBJ2-1, with D possibly TRBD1 on 5 matching bases. Trimming stripped 6 bases from V and 7 bases from J, with 22 bases between. Germline values: CDR1 MNHEY, CDR2 SVGEGT. The CDR3 extends over 16 amino acids. CDR3 nucleotides: TGTGCCAGCAGCATACCGAAAAGGGGTACGGAGAATGAGCAGTTCTTC. Protein product: CASSIPKRGTENEQFF.

The chain combines TRBV12-3 or TRBV12-4 with TRBJ1-2, with TRBD1 identical over 7 bases. Trimming at V came to 7 bases and at J to 5 bases, leaving 10 bases not matched to a gene. The CDR3 is 14 amino acids. DNA of the CDR3: TGTGCCAGCACCTCGCTAGGGGGCTCATATGGCTACACCTTC. Its protein is CASTSLGGSYGYTF.

This clonotype was seen only a few times. CDR3 in DNA: TGTGCCAGCAGCCCAAGGGGGCATCAGCCCCAGCATTTT. It translates to CASSPRGHQPQHF. V is TRBV7-2 and J is TRBJ1-5, with TRBD1 identical over 7 bases. Germline assignment: CDR1 SGHTA and CDR2 FQGNSA. This CDR3 is 13 amino acids long. The V and J ends lost 5 bases and 5 bases, in that order; junction bases with no gene match: 3.

The V and J genes are TRBV19 and TRBJ2-1; no clear D gene. The germline V and J ends were trimmed by 0 bases and 8 bases, with 14 bases remaining between them. The length of the CDR3 is 15 residues. Germline CDR1 LNHDA, CDR2 SQIVND (reference sequence). This chain's CDR3 is CASSIESFVGDEQFF. The CDR3, as DNA: TGTGCCAGTAGTATAGAGAGCTTTGTCGGCGATGAGCAGTTCTTC.

The V and J genes are TRBV18 and TRBJ2-3; D is possibly TRBD2 (5 bases). The V end lost 3 bases, the J end lost 2 bases, and 21 bases lay between the germline ends. CDR3 size: 18 residues. From germline, CDR1 is KGHSH and CDR2 LQKENI. The CDR3 coding sequence is TGTGCCAGCTCACCCGAGGGTGGAGAGGGTACAGACACAGATACGCAGTATTTT. This sequence encodes CASSPEGGEGTDTDTQYF.

The J gene is TRBJ1-6, the V gene TRBV29-1; D perhaps matches TRBD1 (6 bases). The V end lost 7 bases, the J end lost 0 bases, and 13 bases lay between the germline ends. Looked up from germline, CDR1 is SQVTM and CDR2 is ANQGSEA. The CDR3 covers 15 residues. The CDR3 here is CSARTGSSYNSPLHF. The CDR3 nucleotides are TGCAGCGCCCGAACAGGGAGCTCCTATAATTCACCCCTCCACTTT.

The gene calls are TRBV7-2 and TRBJ2-1; D is unresolved. The V end lost 8 bases, the J end lost 10 bases, and 9 bases lay between the germline ends. Looked up from germline, CDR1 is SGHTA and CDR2 is FQGNSA. CDR3 length: 10 residues. The CDR3 spells CASGLEEQFF. The CDR3 DNA sequence: TGTGCCAGCGGCCTAGAGGAGCAGTTCTTC.

The V and J genes are TRBV6-2 or TRBV6-3 and TRBJ1-5; D may be TRBD1 (5 bases). The length of the CDR3 is 14 residues. The V end lost 9 bases, the J end lost 3 bases, and 15 bases lay between the germline ends. CDR1 MNHEY and CDR2 SVGEGT come from the germline V gene. CDR3 DNA sequence: TGTGCCAGTAACCCTGGGGGGGACAATCAGCCCCAGCATTTT. Its translation: CASNPGGDNQPQHF.

This clonotype was counted only a few times. V and J are TRBV6-1 and TRBJ1-1; D ambiguous. This CDR3 contains 14 residues. Germline V lookup: CDR1 MNHNS, CDR2 SASEGT. Trimming shortened V by 0 bases and J by 10 bases, and 15 bases separated the two germline ends. This CDR3 reads CASSEATAQERAFF. CDR3 in DNA: TGTGCCAGCAGTGAAGCCACTGCTCAGGAGCGAGCTTTCTTT.

The rearrangement joins TRBV13 to TRBJ2-2, with 9 bases identical to TRBD1. Germline V gives CDR1 PRHDT, CDR2 FYEKMQ (reference sequence). The length of the CDR3 is 16 residues. V lost 5 bases, J lost 2 bases, and 6 bases stayed unmatched. CDR3 nucleotides: TGTGCCAGCAGCCCACTGGGACAGGGAAACACCGGGGAGCTGTTTTTT. Translating gives CASSPLGQGNTGELFF.

This clonotype showed up just a few times. This rearrangement joins TRBV7-9 to TRBJ2-2; perhaps TRBD1 as D (5 bases). The CDR3 extends over 15 amino acids. Trimming pared 5 bases from V and 6 bases from J, leaving 16 bases between. Germline CDR1 reads SEHNR; CDR2 reads FQNEAQ (reference sequence). The CDR3 protein is CASSPETGQSGELFF. The CDR3 bases are TGTGCCAGCAGCCCGGAAACAGGACAATCCGGGGAGCTGTTTTTT.

This clonotype was counted only a few times. The CDR3 DNA is TGTGCCAGCAGCTTCAGGGGAGGAATCTATGGCTACACCTTC. Translating gives CASSFRGGIYGYTF. The chain joins TRBV5-6 to TRBJ1-2; tentative D call: TRBD1 (6 bases). The germline V gene has CDR1 SGHDT and CDR2 YYEEEE. Between the trimmed V and J ends, which lost 2 bases and 4 bases, there was a span of 12 bases. This CDR3 has 14 residues.

This clonotype was detected a few times. This chain joins TRBV6-2 or TRBV6-3 and TRBJ2-7; 7 bases are shared with TRBD1. Germline V gene lookup returns CDR1 MNHEY and CDR2 SVGEGT. V gave up 7 bases and J gave up 4 bases; unmatched junction bases: 13. The CDR3 runs 15 residues. CDR3 residues: CASTTPRGRRYEQYF. The DNA of the CDR3 is TGTGCCAGCACCACCCCGAGGGGGCGAAGGTACGAGCAGTACTTC.

This clonotype occurred many times. The V gene is TRBV3-1, the J gene TRBJ2-3, with 9 bases lining up with TRBD2. The J segment lost 2 bases and the V segment lost 3 bases, leaving 3 bases of the junction unmatched. This CDR3 is 15 amino acids long. CDR1 LGHDT and CDR2 YNNKEL come from the germline V gene (reference sequence). In DNA form, the CDR3 reads TGTGCCAGCAGCCAGCAGCGGGGGGACACAGATACGCAGTATTTT. It yields the protein CASSQQRGDTDTQYF.

The chain carries TRBV6-2 or TRBV6-3 and TRBJ1-3; D not resolved. The length of the CDR3 is 16 residues. Germline assignment: CDR1 MNHEY and CDR2 SVGEGT. Trimming stripped 2 bases from V and 0 bases from J, with 11 bases between. CDR3 region: CASSYRRRSSGNTIYF. The CDR3 DNA sequence: TGTGCCAGCAGTTACCGCCGGCGGAGCTCTGGAAACACCATATATTTT.

The rearrangement joins TRBV7-6 to TRBJ2-2; 7 nucleotides agree with TRBD1. The CDR3 covers 15 residues. The trim removed 5 bases at V and 3 bases at J, leaving 6 bases unmatched. Germline CDR1 reads SGHVS; CDR2 reads FNYEAQ. DNA for the CDR3: TGTGCCAGCAGCGGCCGACAGGGTTACACCGGGGAGCTGTTTTTT. It translates to CASSGRQGYTGELFF. Full variable domain (outside the CDR3, taken from reference TRBV7-6 and TRBJ2-2): GAGVSQSPRYKVTKRGQDVALRCDPISGHVSLYWYRQALGQGPEFLTYFNYEAQQDKSGLPNDRFSAERPEGSISTLTIQRTEQRDSAMYRCASSGRQGYTGELFFGEGSRLTVL.

In its sample, this clonotype was seen a few times. The chain is built from TRBV27 and TRBJ2-7; 8 bases fit TRBD1. The V gene end was trimmed by 3 bases and the J gene end by 6 bases; junction bases not matched to a gene: 7. Germline CDR1 and CDR2: MNHEY and SMNVEV (reference sequence). This CDR3 comprises 14 residues. In DNA form, the CDR3 reads TGTGCCAGCAGTTTCTCCGACAGGGGCGGCGAGCAGTACTTC. This codes for CASSFSDRGGEQYF.

V and J are TRBV21-1 and TRBJ1-1. TRBV21-1 is described as a pseudogene. This CDR3 has 13 residues. DNA of the CDR3: TGTGCCAGCAGCAAGGCAGGAGCAGATGAAGCTTTCTTT. It is translated as CASSKAGADEAFF.

The genes are TRBV12-3 or TRBV12-4 and TRBJ2-1, with 7 bases that match TRBD1. The CDR3 extends over 15 amino acids. The V segment lost 3 bases and the J segment 9 bases; nucleotides outside the gene matches: 11. The CDR3 loop reads CASSFMRRGGGEQFF. The CDR3 bases are TGTGCCAGCAGTTTCATGAGGCGAGGGGGCGGTGAGCAGTTCTTC.

This chain links TRBV3-1 with TRBJ2-3, with 7 bases matching TRBD2. V dropped 8 bases and J dropped 0; count of bases not matched to a gene: 14. The CDR3 loop spans 17 amino acids. Germline V gene lookup returns CDR1 LGHDT and CDR2 YNNKEL (reference sequence). CDR3 DNA: TGTGCCAGCGGCCGGACTAGAAGAAACACTAGCACAGATACGCAGTATTTT. It encodes CASGRTRRNTSTDTQYF.

The chain uses TRBV12-3 or TRBV12-4 and TRBJ2-7; possibly TRBD2 for D (6 bases). CDR3 length: 14 amino acids. The germline V and J ends were trimmed by 5 bases and 4 bases, with 15 bases remaining between them. The CDR3 nucleotides are TGTGCCAGCAGTCCGACGGGTGGGGGGTACGAGCAGTACTTC. Protein sequence: CASSPTGGGYEQYF.